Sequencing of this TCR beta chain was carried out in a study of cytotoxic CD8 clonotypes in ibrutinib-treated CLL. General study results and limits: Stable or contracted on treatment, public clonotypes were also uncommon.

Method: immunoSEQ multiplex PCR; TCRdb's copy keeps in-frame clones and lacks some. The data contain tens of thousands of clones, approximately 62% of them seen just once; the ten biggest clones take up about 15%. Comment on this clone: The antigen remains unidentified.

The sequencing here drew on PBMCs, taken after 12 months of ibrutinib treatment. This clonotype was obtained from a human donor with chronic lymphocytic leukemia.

The CDR3 DNA sequence: TGTGCCATCAGCCCCCGGGTAGGTCTCGACGAGCAGTACTTC. Its translation is CAISPRVGLDEQYF. The V call is TRBV10-3, the J call TRBJ2-7; no clear D. Germline CDR1 reads ENHRY; CDR2 reads SYGVKD. This CDR3 is built from 14 residues. V was pared by 6 bases and J by 5 bases, with 17 bases between.